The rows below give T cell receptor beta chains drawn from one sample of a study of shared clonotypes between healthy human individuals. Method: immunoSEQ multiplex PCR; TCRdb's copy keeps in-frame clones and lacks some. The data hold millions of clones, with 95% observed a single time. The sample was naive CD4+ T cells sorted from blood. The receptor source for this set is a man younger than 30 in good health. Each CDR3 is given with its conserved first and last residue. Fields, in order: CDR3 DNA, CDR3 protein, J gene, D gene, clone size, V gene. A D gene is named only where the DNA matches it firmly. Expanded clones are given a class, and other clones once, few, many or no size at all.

TGCGCCAGCAGTGAAGGGGACGGGGCCAATTCACCCCTCCACTTT	CASSEGDGANSPLHF	TRBJ1-6	NA	NA	TRBV10-2
TGCGCCAGCAGCCTGACCGCTGGGCAGGGTGTAGATACGCAGTATTTT	CASSLTAGQGVDTQYF	TRBJ2-3	NA	NA	TRBV5-1
TGTGCCAGCAGTTTATACGGCAGGGGGCTTAACGGGGAGCTGTTTTTT	CASSLYGRGLNGELFF	TRBJ2-2	TRBD1	NA	TRBV28
TGCAGCTTAAGGACTAGCGGGAGAATCGATGAGCAGTTCTTC	CSLRTSGRIDEQFF	TRBJ2-1	TRBD2	NA	TRBV29-1
TGTGCCTGGAGTGCGGGGGCAGATACGCAGTATTTT	CAWSAGADTQYF	TRBJ2-3	NA	NA	TRBV30
TGTGCCTGGAGTGTTCACGGCTTCACCGGGGAGCTGTTTTTT	CAWSVHGFTGELFF	TRBJ2-2	NA	NA	TRBV30
TGTGCGACGGACGGGAGGGCCTTCCAAGAGACCCAGTACTTC	CATDGRAFQETQYF	TRBJ2-5	TRBD2	NA	TRBV7-9
TGTGCCAGTAGTATCGGGACTAGCGGGGTCTACGAGCAGTACTTC	CASSIGTSGVYEQYF	TRBJ2-7	TRBD2	NA	TRBV19
TGTGGCAGCGCTCCGGGCCACAATCAGCCCCAGCATTTT	CGSAPGHNQPQHF	TRBJ1-5	NA	NA	TRBV7-2
TGTGCCAGCAGCCACCTAGACTGGAACACTGAAGCTTTCTTT	CASSHLDWNTEAFF	TRBJ1-1	NA	NA	TRBV7-9
TGTGCCAGTAGTATAAGGCAAGGGTTTGAAGCTTTCTTT	CASSIRQGFEAFF	TRBJ1-1	NA	once	TRBV19
TGTGCCTGGAGTCGAGGGGGTAATTCACCCCTCCACTTT	CAWSRGGNSPLHF	TRBJ1-6	NA	NA	TRBV30
TGTGCCAGCAGCTCCCCCCAGGGGGCGGTCGGGGAGCTGTTTTTT	CASSSPQGAVGELFF	TRBJ2-2	TRBD1	NA	TRBV11-2
TGTGCCTGGAGTGAAGGTAAGGGCAATCAGCCCCAGCATTTT	CAWSEGKGNQPQHF	TRBJ1-5	NA	many	TRBV30
TGTGCCAGCAGTTTTGGCTTTTTGGCCTCCTACGAGCAGTACTTC	CASSFGFLASYEQYF	TRBJ2-7	NA	NA	TRBV27